Listed below are T cell receptor beta chains from one sample, sequenced in a study of blood T cell repertoires in COVID-19. Assay: immunoSEQ multiplex PCR; the TCRdb copy retains only in-frame clones and omits some. The data hold 310,000 or so clones, with about 85% observed a single time. Specimen: PBMCs or T cells enriched from blood (not recorded which). These receptors were collected from a woman younger than 45 who had recovered from COVID-19. Both conserved end residues are part of each CDR3. D genes are given only for firm matches. Not every row has a clone size; where given, it reads once, few, many or a size class.

>TRBV19|16|NA|NA|TRBJ1-1
TGTGCCAGTAGTATCGATCAGGACAGAATGAACACTGAAGCTTTCTTT
CASSIDQDRMNTEAFF
>TRBV27|13|NA|NA|TRBJ2-1
TGTGCCAGCAGTCCATTTACACGGGGTGAGCAGTTCTTC
CASSPFTRGEQFF
>TRBV6-1|15|TRBD1|NA|TRBJ1-1
TGTGCCAGCAGTGACGGACAGGGGATGAACACTGAAGCTTTCTTT
CASSDGQGMNTEAFF
>TRBV5-5|14|NA|NA|TRBJ1-1
TGTGCCAGCAGCTTGCTACAGAGGAACACTGAAGCTTTCTTT
CASSLLQRNTEAFF
>TRBV9|13|NA|few|TRBJ1-1
TGTGCCAGCAGCGTAGTAGGGGACACTGAAGCTTTCTTT
CASSVVGDTEAFF
>TRBV5-1|17|NA|NA|TRBJ2-2
TGCGCCAGCAGCCAACCACCACCGGGACAGAACACCGGGGAGCTGTTTTTT
CASSQPPPGQNTGELFF
>TRBV29-1|11|TRBD2|NA|TRBJ2-1
TGCAGCGGAGGACTAGTTAATGAGCAGTTCTTC
CSGGLVNEQFF
>TRBV4-2|15|NA|NA|TRBJ2-2
TGTGCCAGCAGCCAAGACCCCCTCACCGGGGGGGAGCTGTTTTTT
CASSQDPLTGGELFF
>TRBV19|15|TRBD1|NA|TRBJ1-2
TGTGCCACCCGGACTTTCGGACAGGAGGGGTTTGGCTACACCTTC
CATRTFGQEGFGYTF
>TRBV12-3/TRBV12-4|13|NA|once|TRBJ1-1
TGTGCCAGCCGGAGGGACTCCAACACTGAAGCTTTCTTT
CASRRDSNTEAFF
>TRBV4-3|15|TRBD2|once|TRBJ2-3
TGCGCCAGCAGCCAACACGGGGGGAAAACAGATACGCAGTATTTT
CASSQHGGKTDTQYF
>TRBV7-3|15|NA|NA|TRBJ2-3
TGTGCCAGCAGCCCGCAGGGTCAGGGCACAGATACGCAGTATTTT
CASSPQGQGTDTQYF
>TRBV3-1/TRBV3-2|13|TRBD1|NA|TRBJ2-1
TGTGCCAGCCGGGACAGGGGGGTGAATGAGCAGTTCTTC
CASRDRGVNEQFF
>TRBV7-9|14|NA|NA|TRBJ1-5
TGTGCCAGCAGCTCCGACAGGCCCTATCAGCCCCAGCATTTT
CASSSDRPYQPQHF
>TRBV15|14|TRBD1|NA|TRBJ1-2
TGTGCCACCAGCCCGATCGGGACAGGGGGTGGCTACACCTTC
CATSPIGTGGGYTF
>TRBV4-1|16|NA|NA|TRBJ1-6
TGCGCCAGCAGCCAAGATCCTCAGGGAAATAATTCACCCCTCCACTTT
CASSQDPQGNNSPLHF
>TRBV10-1|11|NA|NA|TRBJ1-2
TGCGCCAGTGTGACAGGCGATGGCTACACCTTC
CASVTGDGYTF
>TRBV7-3|15|TRBD1|NA|TRBJ1-6
TGTGCCAGCAGCTTAAGCGGGACAGGGAAATCACCCCTCCACTTT
CASSLSGTGKSPLHF
>TRBV3-1/TRBV3-2|17|TRBD2|NA|TRBJ2-2
TGTGCCAGCAGCCAACTTCAGCGGGGGACTAACACCGGGGAGCTGTTTTTT
CASSQLQRGTNTGELFF
>TRBV4-2|14|NA|few|TRBJ1-1
TGTGCCAGCGGAACCGGGACATCAGTACCTGAAGCTTTCTTT
CASGTGTSVPEAFF
>TRBV6-5|15|TRBD2|NA|TRBJ2-5
TGTGCCAGCAGCCTGACTAGCGGGGTACAAGAGACCCAGTACTTC
CASSLTSGVQETQYF
>TRBV30|13|NA|NA|TRBJ1-2
TGTGCCTGGTCCCCGTGGGGAGAGAGTGGCTACACCTTC
CAWSPWGESGYTF
>TRBV18|16|NA|NA|TRBJ2-2
TGTGCCAGCTCACCACTCAGTCAGTCTAACACCGGGGAGCTGTTTTTT
CASSPLSQSNTGELFF
>TRBV29-1|13|TRBD1|NA|TRBJ1-4
TGCAGCGTGGGGGGACAGCCTAATGAAAAACTGTTTTTT
CSVGGQPNEKLFF